This TCR beta chain emerged from a study of cytomegalovirus exposure and HLA in healthy donors. Whole-study findings and limits: Presence/absence analyses rested on an assumption that sequencing depth was roughly uniform across donors.

This CDR3 contains 15 residues. Trimming removed 1 base from V and 4 bases from J; junction bases left unmatched: 3. The germline CDR1 and CDR2 sequences are LGHNA and YSLEER. With 60 Vbeta and 13 Jbeta primers, the PCR was carried out. Only in-frame clones appear in the TCRdb table, and some are missing; sequencing was by immunoSEQ multiplex PCR. The data hold approximately 220,000 clones, with about three quarters observed a single time. Remarks on this clone: Its antigen is as yet unknown.

The specimen was PBMCs. The sequence came from a man aged 35 to 55 in good health and CMV-seronegative. V usage is TRBV4-3 and J usage is TRBJ2-5, with 10 nucleotides matching TRBD2. This chain's CDR3 is CASSQGTSGGETQYF. The CDR3 nucleotides are TGCGCCAGCAGCCAAGGGACTAGCGGAGGAGAGACCCAGTACTTC.